This TCR beta chain was captured by sequencing in a study of blood T cell repertoires in COVID-19. Background on the study: The United States, Italy and Spain provided the acute and convalescent COVID-19 samples. T cells, B-cell-depleted T cells, or PBMCs supplied cDNA or gDNA.

Germline CDR1 reads MNHEY; CDR2 reads SMNVEV (reference sequence). V shed 5 bases and J 4 bases; nucleotides not matched to a gene: 10. The CDR3 spans 15 residues. This clone was detected only once. Per the original methods: Estimated nucleated cell counts came from reference gene primer amplification. Profiling relied on immunoSEQ multiplex PCR, and the TCRdb table lists in-frame clones only, not all of them. The D gene and trimming were derived from the DNA, and the V and J assignments and clone size from that table. The sample contains roughly 200,000 clones, roughly 90% of which appear only once. What was sequenced was peripheral blood. The rearrangement links TRBV27 to TRBJ1-1, with 7 bases that match TRBD1. The receptor was derived from a woman aged 40 to 50 who had recovered from COVID-19. In DNA form, the CDR3 reads TGTGCCAGCAGTCAGGACAGGCTTGGGAGCACTGAAGCTTTCTTT. It encodes CASSQDRLGSTEAFF.